The 11 T cell receptor beta chains presented below share a single source sample, sequenced in a study of T cells in localized non-small cell lung cancer. Assay: immunoSEQ multiplex PCR; the TCRdb copy retains only in-frame clones and omits some. The sample has roughly 16,000 clones; roughly 81% are singletons. The source was peripheral blood, collected before any cancer treatment. The receptors originated from a male donor aged 60 or over with stage I lung adenocarcinoma.

The CDR3: CASSLGVRQYYNEQFF. CDR3 in DNA: TGTGCCAGCAGCTTAGGTGTCCGACAGTACTACAATGAGCAGTTCTTC. The chain uses TRBV7-9 and TRBJ2-1, with D perhaps TRBD1 (5 bases). The germline V gene encodes CDR1 SEHNR and CDR2 FQNEAQ (reference sequence). V was shortened by 1 base and J by 3 bases, with 13 bases between the two germline ends. The CDR3 has 16 residues.

V and J are TRBV27 and TRBJ2-5; 9 bases match TRBD1. The trim removed 4 bases at V and 2 bases at J, leaving 5 bases unmatched. Germline assignment: CDR1 MNHEY and CDR2 SMNVEV (reference sequence). The CDR3 contains 15 residues. The CDR3 loop is CASSSSTGGQETQYF. Written as DNA, the CDR3 is TGTGCCAGCAGTTCATCGACAGGGGGACAAGAGACCCAGTACTTC.

The genes are TRBV7-2 and TRBJ2-5; a possible D gene is TRBD1 (6 bases). Trimming cost V 3 bases and J 2 bases, with 19 bases left between them. The CDR3 is made up of 17 amino acids. The germline V gene encodes CDR1 SGHTA and CDR2 FQGNSA. CDR3 DNA: TGTGCCAGCAGCTTTCTTCCCGGGACACCCTCTCAAGAGACCCAGTACTTC. Encoded protein: CASSFLPGTPSQETQYF.

V gene TRBV28 combines with J gene TRBJ2-3; perhaps D is TRBD1 or TRBD2 (5 bases each). V shed 3 bases and J shed 2 bases, with 9 bases lying between them. The CDR3 is 14 amino acids. Germline V gene lookup returns CDR1 MDHEN and CDR2 SYDVKM. The CDR3 is CASSFGGLTDTQYF. In DNA, the CDR3 is TGTGCCAGCAGTTTTGGGGGTCTCACAGATACGCAGTATTTT.

The chain carries TRBV19 and TRBJ2-1, with D perhaps matching TRBD1 or TRBD2 (6 bases each). The ends were cut back, 7 bases at V and 1 base at J, with 17 bases in the middle. The CDR3 extends over 16 amino acids. CDR1 and CDR2 (germline): LNHDA, SQIVND (reference sequence). The CDR3 loop reads CASTIDGGGSYNEQFF. CDR3 bases: TGTGCCAGTACCATAGATGGAGGGGGGTCCTACAATGAGCAGTTCTTC.

V gene TRBV27 combines with J gene TRBJ1-6; D is unclear. The V and J ends lost 7 bases and 0 bases respectively, with 13 bases between them. This CDR3 comprises 16 residues. CDR1 MNHEY and CDR2 SMNVEV come from the germline V gene (reference sequence). The CDR3 bases are TGTGCCAGCACCAACCGCCCCGGCTCCTATAATTCACCCCTCCACTTT. Amino acid sequence: CASTNRPGSYNSPLHF.

J is TRBJ1-5 and V is TRBV15, with unresolved D. CDR1 is LNHNV and CDR2 is YYDKDF in the germline V gene (reference sequence). The V end lost 0 bases, the J end lost 6 bases, and 6 bases lay between the germline ends. The CDR3 has 13 amino acids. The CDR3 here is CATSREGFQPQHF. The CDR3 coding sequence is TGTGCCACCAGCAGAGAAGGGTTTCAGCCCCAGCATTTT.

The chain combines TRBV18 with TRBJ1-2, with no clear D. The CDR3 loop spans 13 amino acids. The germline V gene encodes CDR1 KGHSH and CDR2 LQKENI. V dropped 3 bases and J dropped 7 bases, with 12 bases sitting between them. The CDR3 DNA reads as TGTGCCAGCTCACCGGGATCGGGCATTGGCTACACCTTC. Protein product: CASSPGSGIGYTF.

V usage is TRBV27 and J usage is TRBJ1-2; no definite D call. The germline gives CDR1 MNHEY, CDR2 SMNVEV (reference sequence). CDR3 size: 17 residues. Trimming pared 5 bases from V and 0 bases from J, leaving 19 bases between. CDR3: CASSKVSWAGANYGYTF. DNA for the CDR3: TGTGCCAGCAGTAAAGTCTCCTGGGCAGGTGCTAACTATGGCTACACCTTC.

The J gene is TRBJ1-1, the V gene TRBV7-2; D is uncertain. Deletions cut 5 bases from V and 3 bases from J, with 16 bases between. The CDR3 loop spans 15 amino acids. Germline values: CDR1 SGHTA, CDR2 FQGNSA. The CDR3 nucleotides are TGTGCCAGCAGCCCGGGATTTTCCAAGCACACTGAAGCTTTCTTT. This sequence encodes CASSPGFSKHTEAFF.

The chain carries TRBV6-1 and TRBJ2-7; D may be TRBD2 (5 bases). V lost 4 bases, J lost 3 bases, and 19 bases lay in between. Germline CDR1 is MNHNS and CDR2 is SASEGT. The CDR3 has 16 residues. This CDR3 is CASSAIGGSGNYEQYF. The DNA of the CDR3 is TGTGCCAGCAGTGCGATAGGTGGGAGTGGGAACTACGAGCAGTACTTC.